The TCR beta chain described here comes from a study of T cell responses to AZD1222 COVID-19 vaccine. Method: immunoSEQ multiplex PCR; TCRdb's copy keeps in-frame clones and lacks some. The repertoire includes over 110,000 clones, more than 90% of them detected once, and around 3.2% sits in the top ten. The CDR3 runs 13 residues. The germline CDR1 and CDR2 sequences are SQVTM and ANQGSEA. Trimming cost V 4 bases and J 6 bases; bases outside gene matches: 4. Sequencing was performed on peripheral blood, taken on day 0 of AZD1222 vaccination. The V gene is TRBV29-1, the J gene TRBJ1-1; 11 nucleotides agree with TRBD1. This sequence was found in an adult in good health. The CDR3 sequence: CSVGRTGGSEAFF. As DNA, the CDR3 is TGCAGCGTTGGTCGGACAGGGGGCTCTGAAGCTTTCTTT.